Presented here are 32 T cell receptor beta chains from one specimen sequenced in a study of T cell clusters in autoimmune cytopenias. Each sample's input was 250 ng genomic DNA, 38,000 or so genome equivalents. TRB was amplified by touch-down multiplex PCR, primer pools A and B combined. Using the multiplex PCR reads, TCRdb records one entry per CDR3 protein without DNA. The clone table shows 1,500 or so distinct CDR3 sequences, with the ten largest holding 25% to 35%. Sample: peripheral blood. All receptors derive from a human donor with an autoimmune cytopenia or autoimmune hepatitis (not recorded which).

This clonotype ranks as medium-sized in terms of frequency. The rearrangement uses TRBV7-9 and TRBJ2-1; lacking DNA, the TRBD1 call made by TCRdb goes unchecked. CDR1 is SEHNR, CDR2 FQNEAQ, per germline (reference sequence). This CDR3 region has 12 residues. The CDR3 loop reads CASKQLQGEQFF.

Measured by frequency, this clonotype is medium-sized. This chain uses TRBV7-2 with TRBJ2-2; with no DNA, the TCRdb D assignment of TRBD1 cannot be verified. The CDR3 is 14 amino acids. CDR1 is SGHTA and CDR2 is FQGNSA in the germline V gene. CDR3 sequence reads: CASSSGGVSGELFF.

J is TRBJ2-1 and V is TRBV6-5; the D gene TCRdb calls, TRBD1, cannot be checked with no DNA. The CDR3 contains 16 residues. The V gene's germline CDR1 is MNHEY and CDR2 SVGAGI. This CDR3 reads CASSYGGGRLYNEQFF.

By frequency, this clonotype registers large. CDR3 sequence: CAWSVSDTSGYTF. The genes are TRBV30 and TRBJ1-2. This CDR3 is 13 amino acids long. Germline-derived CDR1 and CDR2 are GTSNPN and SVGIG (reference sequence).

The chain carries TRBV19 and TRBJ2-3; TCRdb gives TRBD2 as the D gene, but with no DNA this cannot be confirmed. The germline V gene has CDR1 LNHDA and CDR2 SQIVND (reference sequence). This CDR3 is 18 amino acids long. Here the CDR3 reads CASKGFLGTSGSTDTQYF.

According to its frequency, this clonotype is large. V gene TRBV6-5 combines with J gene TRBJ1-2; TCRdb's D call of TRBD1 is untestable without DNA. The CDR3 covers 13 residues. The V gene's germline CDR1 is MNHEY and CDR2 SVGAGI. The CDR3 sequence: CASSRRENYGYTF.

The gene calls are TRBV18 and TRBJ2-7; lacking DNA, the TRBD2 call made by TCRdb goes unchecked. This CDR3 is built from 16 residues. Germline V lookup: CDR1 KGHSH, CDR2 LQKENI. The chain's CDR3 is CASSPGPLAGGYEQYF.

The chain carries TRBV20-1 and TRBJ1-3; the TCRdb call, TRBD1, lacks DNA for checking. This CDR3 comprises 14 residues. CDR1 DFQATT and CDR2 SNEGSKA come from the germline V gene (reference sequence). The chain's CDR3 is CSASRDASGNTIYF.

According to its frequency, this clonotype is medium-sized. This chain's CDR3 is CATSRSTDSLNTGELFF. The chain combines TRBV15 with TRBJ2-2; TCRdb proposes TRBD1, but this gene call is untestable without DNA. The CDR3 runs to 17 residues. The germline gives CDR1 LNHNV, CDR2 YYDKDF (reference sequence).

In terms of frequency, this clonotype is medium-sized. This rearrangement joins TRBV11-1 to TRBJ1-3; TCRdb outputs TRBD1, but without DNA this stays unchecked. The CDR3 runs 14 residues. The germline V gene has CDR1 SGHAT and CDR2 FQDESV (reference sequence). CDR3 region: CASRAGPPGNTIYF.

This clonotype is called large (0.1 to 1%) based on its frequency. The rearrangement links TRBV6-5 to TRBJ2-1. This CDR3 contains 15 residues. Germline values: CDR1 MNHEY, CDR2 SVGAGI. CDR3 sequence reads: CASSYSSGDYNEQFF.

In terms of frequency, this clonotype is medium-sized (0.01 to 0.1%). The rearrangement links TRBV10-3 to TRBJ1-5; the D call from TCRdb, TRBD1, cannot be confirmed without DNA. The CDR3 extends over 15 amino acids. CDR1 and CDR2 from the germline V gene are ENHRY and SYGVKD. CDR3 loop: CAISESGAGSQPQHF.

According to its frequency, this clonotype is medium-sized. The chain joins TRBV27 to TRBJ2-1. Germline assignment: CDR1 MNHEY and CDR2 SMNVEV (reference sequence). This CDR3 is 13 amino acids long. This CDR3 is CASSLRPYNEQFF.

This clonotype is labeled large based on frequency. This sequence joins TRBV6-5 and TRBJ2-1; TCRdb selects TRBD2, and the lack of DNA leaves this call unchecked. The CDR3 is 15 residues long. CDR1 and CDR2 (germline): MNHEY, SVGAGI. CDR3 region: CASRDLAAVRNEQFF.

Its frequency marks this clonotype as medium-sized. The CDR3 sequence: CASSTPRGSTYEQYF. V is TRBV19 and J is TRBJ2-7; the D call of TRBD1 rests on TCRdb alone, since no DNA is present to check it. The CDR3 totals 15 residues. Germline assignment: CDR1 LNHDA and CDR2 SQIVND (reference sequence).

This clonotype is deemed medium-sized by its frequency. The genes are TRBV7-2 and TRBJ2-5. The CDR3 runs to 14 residues. CDR1 is SGHTA, CDR2 FQGNSA, per germline. The CDR3 region is CASSLVITQETQYF.

This clonotype is labeled medium-sized based on frequency. V and J are TRBV19 and TRBJ2-5; checking the TCRdb D call of TRBD2 is not possible without DNA. The CDR3 is made up of 15 amino acids. Looked up from germline, CDR1 is LNHDA and CDR2 is SQIVND (reference sequence). CDR3 sequence reads: CASSMGSGGEETQYF.

The chain combines TRBV12-3 or TRBV12-4 with TRBJ2-1; checking the TCRdb D call of TRBD2 is not possible without DNA. The CDR3 sequence is 14 residues long. The CDR3: CAVGGLANEDEQFF.

The chain combines TRBV5-1 with TRBJ2-5; there is no DNA to check the TCRdb D call of TRBD1. Germline CDR1 is SGHRS and CDR2 is YFSETQ. This CDR3 contains 13 residues. CDR3 residues: CASSFGGQETQYF.

This clonotype counts as medium-sized by frequency. This chain links TRBV27 with TRBJ1-2. This CDR3 has 15 amino acids. Germline CDR1 and CDR2: MNHEY and SMNVEV (reference sequence). The CDR3 spells CASSLSGWGNYGYTF.

This clonotype is classed as large by frequency. The rearrangement joins TRBV29-1 to TRBJ2-1; absent DNA, TCRdb's TRBD1 call cannot be checked. This CDR3 is 12 amino acids long. From germline, CDR1 is SQVTM and CDR2 ANQGSEA. CDR3 protein: CSVEIQAYEQFF.

This clonotype counts as medium-sized by frequency. The rearrangement links TRBV12-3 or TRBV12-4 to TRBJ1-5. This CDR3 spans 12 amino acids. Here the CDR3 reads CASSFLWQPQHF.

Its frequency marks this clonotype as medium-sized. The V gene is TRBV15, the J gene TRBJ2-3; TCRdb's assignment of TRBD1 cannot be checked, as there is no DNA. The germline gives CDR1 LNHNV, CDR2 YYDKDF (reference sequence). The CDR3 has 17 residues. CDR3 sequence reads: CATSRVPGGLSTDTQYF.

This clonotype is called medium-sized based on its frequency. The chain combines TRBV12-3 or TRBV12-4 with TRBJ2-3. The CDR3 is 16 residues long. CDR3 residues: CASSLIGVVVADTQYF.

This clonotype shows up as medium-sized by frequency. The chain uses TRBV4-2 and TRBJ2-3; TCRdb lists TRBD1, though no DNA is available to test this call. The CDR3 is made up of 18 amino acids. Germline CDR1 is LGHNA and CDR2 is YNFKEQ. The CDR3 sequence is CASSQDPPGQGWTDTQYF.

Measured by frequency, this clonotype is medium-sized. The chain is built from TRBV5-6 and TRBJ2-5; the TCRdb D gene call, TRBD1, has no DNA to confirm it. Germline V gene data show CDR1 as SGHDT and CDR2 as YYEEEE. The CDR3 runs 14 residues. Here the CDR3 reads CASSAPGTTETQYF. Based on the CDR3 plus reference TRBV5-6 and TRBJ2-5, the full variable domain is DAGVTQSPTHLIKTRGQQVTLRCSPKSGHDTVSWYQQALGQGPQFIFQYYEEEERQRGNFPDRFSGHQFPNYSSELNVNALLLGDSALYLCASSAPGTTETQYFGPGTRLLVL.

The V gene is TRBV27, the J gene TRBJ1-1; checking the TCRdb D call of TRBD1 is not possible without DNA. Per the germline V gene, CDR1 is MNHEY and CDR2 is SMNVEV (reference sequence). The CDR3 is made up of 14 amino acids. The chain's CDR3 is CASSGGTSNTEAFF.

This clonotype is identified as medium-sized (0.01 to 0.1%) from frequency. CDR3 residues: CATSRAPGLAGGGQFF. This chain uses TRBV15 with TRBJ2-1; TCRdb reports TRBD2, a call that lacks DNA to check it against. Looked up from germline, CDR1 is LNHNV and CDR2 is YYDKDF (reference sequence). There are 16 residues in the CDR3.

This clonotype is medium-sized by frequency. V and J are TRBV10-3 and TRBJ1-3; no DNA is available, so the TRBD1 call from TCRdb remains unchecked. Germline V gives CDR1 ENHRY, CDR2 SYGVKD. The CDR3 extends over 17 amino acids. CDR3 protein: CAISESGRQTQGDTIYF.

CDR3 loop: CASSLVGIQDNEQFF. This sequence joins TRBV5-1 and TRBJ2-1. The V gene's germline CDR1 is SGHRS and CDR2 YFSETQ. The CDR3 is made up of 15 amino acids.

This clonotype shows up as medium-sized by frequency. The rearrangement links TRBV19 to TRBJ2-7. Germline V gives CDR1 LNHDA, CDR2 SQIVND (reference sequence). There are 14 residues in the CDR3. The CDR3 protein is CASSIRQAGYEQYF.

The rearrangement joins TRBV6-2 or TRBV6-3 to TRBJ1-1; TCRdb returns TRBD1, unconfirmable since there is no DNA. CDR1 MNHEY and CDR2 SVGEGT come from the germline V gene. This CDR3 is 15 amino acids long. CDR3 sequence: CASNHRGLTNTEAFF.